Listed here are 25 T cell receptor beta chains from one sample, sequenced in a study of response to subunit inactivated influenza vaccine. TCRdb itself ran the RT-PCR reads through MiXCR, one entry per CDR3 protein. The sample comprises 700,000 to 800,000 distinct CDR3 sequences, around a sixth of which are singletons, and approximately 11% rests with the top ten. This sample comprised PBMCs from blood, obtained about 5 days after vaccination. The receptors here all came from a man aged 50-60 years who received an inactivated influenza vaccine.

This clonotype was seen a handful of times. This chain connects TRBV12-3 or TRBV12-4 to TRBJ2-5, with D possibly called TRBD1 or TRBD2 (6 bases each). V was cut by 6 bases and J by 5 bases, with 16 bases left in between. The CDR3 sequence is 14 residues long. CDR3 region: CASSPAWRGETQYF. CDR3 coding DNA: TGTGCCAGCAGCCCCGCATGGAGGGGGGAGACCCAGTACTTC.

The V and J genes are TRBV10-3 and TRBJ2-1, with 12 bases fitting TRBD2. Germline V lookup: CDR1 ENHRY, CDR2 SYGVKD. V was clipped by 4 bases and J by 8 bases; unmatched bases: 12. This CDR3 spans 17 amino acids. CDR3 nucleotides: TGTGCCATCAGTGCAGGATCGGGACTAGCGGGCGAGGATGAGCAGTTCTTC. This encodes CAISAGSGLAGEDEQFF.

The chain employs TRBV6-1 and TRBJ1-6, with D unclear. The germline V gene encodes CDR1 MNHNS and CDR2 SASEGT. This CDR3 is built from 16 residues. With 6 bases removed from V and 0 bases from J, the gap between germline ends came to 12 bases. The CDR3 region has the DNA TGTGCCAGCAGCCTTCTGTCGAGCTCCTATAATTCACCCCTCCACTTT. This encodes CASSLLSSSYNSPLHF.

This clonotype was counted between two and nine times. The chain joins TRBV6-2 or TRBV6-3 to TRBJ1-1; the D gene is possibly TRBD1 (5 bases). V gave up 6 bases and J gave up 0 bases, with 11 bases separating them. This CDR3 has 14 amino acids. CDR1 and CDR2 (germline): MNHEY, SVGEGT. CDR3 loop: CASRVQVMNTEAFF. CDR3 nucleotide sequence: TGTGCCAGCAGAGTACAGGTCATGAACACTGAAGCTTTCTTT.

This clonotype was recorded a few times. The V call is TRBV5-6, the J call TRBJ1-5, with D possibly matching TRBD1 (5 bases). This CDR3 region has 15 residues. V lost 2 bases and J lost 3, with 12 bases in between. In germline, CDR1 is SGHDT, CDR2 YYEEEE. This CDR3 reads CASSLTPGINQPQHF. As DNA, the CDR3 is TGTGCCAGCAGCTTAACCCCAGGGATCAATCAGCCCCAGCATTTT.

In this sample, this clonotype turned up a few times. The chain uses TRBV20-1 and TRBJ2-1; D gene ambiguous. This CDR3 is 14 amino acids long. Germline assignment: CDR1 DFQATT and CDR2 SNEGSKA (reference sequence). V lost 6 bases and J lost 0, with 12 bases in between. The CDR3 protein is CSAYPRSSYNEQFF. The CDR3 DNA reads TGCAGTGCCTACCCGAGAAGCTCCTACAATGAGCAGTTCTTC.

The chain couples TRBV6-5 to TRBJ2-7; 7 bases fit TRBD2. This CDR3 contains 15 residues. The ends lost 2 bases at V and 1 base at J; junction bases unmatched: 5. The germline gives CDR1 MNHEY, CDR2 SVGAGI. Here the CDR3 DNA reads TGTGCCAGCAGTTACGGCGGGAGTGGTTCCTACGAGCAGTACTTC. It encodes CASSYGGSGSYEQYF.

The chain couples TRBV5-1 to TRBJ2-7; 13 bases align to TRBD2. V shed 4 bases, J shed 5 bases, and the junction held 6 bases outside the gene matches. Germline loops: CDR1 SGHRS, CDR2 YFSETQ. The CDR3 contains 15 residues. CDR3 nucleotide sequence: TGCGCCAGCAGCAACGGACTAGCGGGAGTCAACGAGCAGTACTTC. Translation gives CASSNGLAGVNEQYF. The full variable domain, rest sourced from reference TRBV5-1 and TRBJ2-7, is KAGVTQTPRYLIKTRGQQVTLSCSPISGHRSVSWYQQTPGQGLQFLFEYFSETQRNKGNFPGRFSGRQFSNSRSEMNVSTLELGDSALYLCASSNGLAGVNEQYFGPGTRLTVT.

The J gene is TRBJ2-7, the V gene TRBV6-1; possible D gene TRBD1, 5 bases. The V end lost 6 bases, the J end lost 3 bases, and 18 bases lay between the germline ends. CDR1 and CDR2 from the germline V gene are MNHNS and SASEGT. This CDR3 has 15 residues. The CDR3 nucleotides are TGTGCCAGCAGGCTAAGGGGCGCAGACCGCTACGAGCAGTACTTC. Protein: CASRLRGADRYEQYF.

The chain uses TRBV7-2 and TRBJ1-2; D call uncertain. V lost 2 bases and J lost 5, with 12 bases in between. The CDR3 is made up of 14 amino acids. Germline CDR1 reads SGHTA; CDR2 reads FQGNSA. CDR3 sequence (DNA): TGTGCCAGCAGCTTAACAAACGCGCCTTATGGCTACACCTTC. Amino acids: CASSLTNAPYGYTF.

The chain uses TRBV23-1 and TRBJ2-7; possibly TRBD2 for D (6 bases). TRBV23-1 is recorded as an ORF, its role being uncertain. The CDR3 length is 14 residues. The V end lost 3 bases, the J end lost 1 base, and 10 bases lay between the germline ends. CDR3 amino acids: CASSQAGLSYEQYF. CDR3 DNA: TGCGCCAGCAGTCAGGCAGGACTATCCTACGAGCAGTACTTC.

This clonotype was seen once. DNA of the CDR3: TGTGCCAGCAGCCAGACCGCCTGGATTCAAGAGACCCAGTACTTC. It specifies CASSQTAWIQETQYF. This chain connects TRBV3-1 to TRBJ2-5; D is uncertain. Germline values: CDR1 LGHDT, CDR2 YNNKEL (reference sequence). V was trimmed by 3 bases and J by 2 bases, leaving 13 bases between them. The CDR3 is made up of 15 amino acids.

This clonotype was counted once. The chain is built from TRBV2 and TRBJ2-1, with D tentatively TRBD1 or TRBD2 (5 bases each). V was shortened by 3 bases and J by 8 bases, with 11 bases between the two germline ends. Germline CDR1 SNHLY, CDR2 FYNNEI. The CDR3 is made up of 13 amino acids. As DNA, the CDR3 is TGTGCCAGCAGTGATGGGGGAAGGGATGAGCAGTTCTTC. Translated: CASSDGGRDEQFF.

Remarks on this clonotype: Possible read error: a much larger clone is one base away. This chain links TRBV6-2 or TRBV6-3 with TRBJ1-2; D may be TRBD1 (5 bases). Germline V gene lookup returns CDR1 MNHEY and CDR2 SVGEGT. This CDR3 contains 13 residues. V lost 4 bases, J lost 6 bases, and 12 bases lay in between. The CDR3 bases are TGTGCCAGCAGTTGGACAAGGGTGGATGGCTACACCTTC. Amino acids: CASSWTRVDGYTF.

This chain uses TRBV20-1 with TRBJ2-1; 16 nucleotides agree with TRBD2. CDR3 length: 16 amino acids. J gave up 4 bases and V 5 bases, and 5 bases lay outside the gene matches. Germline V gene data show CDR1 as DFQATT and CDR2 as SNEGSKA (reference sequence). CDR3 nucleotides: TGCAGTGCTGCGGGACTAGCGGGAGGGCAGTACAATGAGCAGTTCTTC. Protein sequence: CSAAGLAGGQYNEQFF.

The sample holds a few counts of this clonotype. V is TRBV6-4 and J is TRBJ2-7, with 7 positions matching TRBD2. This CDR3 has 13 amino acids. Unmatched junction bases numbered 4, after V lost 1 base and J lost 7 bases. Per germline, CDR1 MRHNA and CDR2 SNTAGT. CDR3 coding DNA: TGTGCCAGCAGTGACTTGCCCGGGGGGGAGCAGTACTTC. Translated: CASSDLPGGEQYF.

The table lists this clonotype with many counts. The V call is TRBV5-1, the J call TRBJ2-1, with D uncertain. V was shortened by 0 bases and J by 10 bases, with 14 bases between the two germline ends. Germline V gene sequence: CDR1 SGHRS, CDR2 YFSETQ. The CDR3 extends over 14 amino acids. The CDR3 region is CASSLADWIGEQFF. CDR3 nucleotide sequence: TGCGCCAGCAGCTTGGCCGACTGGATAGGAGAGCAGTTCTTC.

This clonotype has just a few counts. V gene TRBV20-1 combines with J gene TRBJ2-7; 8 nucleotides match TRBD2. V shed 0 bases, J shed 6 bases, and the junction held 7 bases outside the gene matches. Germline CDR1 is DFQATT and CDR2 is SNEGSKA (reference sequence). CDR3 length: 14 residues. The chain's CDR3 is CSAREPGTSSEQYF. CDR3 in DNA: TGCAGTGCTAGAGAACCCGGGACTAGTTCCGAGCAGTACTTC.

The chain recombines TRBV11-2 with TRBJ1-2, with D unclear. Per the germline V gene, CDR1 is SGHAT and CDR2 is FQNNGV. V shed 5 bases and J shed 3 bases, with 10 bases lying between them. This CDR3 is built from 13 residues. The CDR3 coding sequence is TGTGCCAGCAGCCCCGGCGGCTACTATGGCTACACCTTC. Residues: CASSPGGYYGYTF.

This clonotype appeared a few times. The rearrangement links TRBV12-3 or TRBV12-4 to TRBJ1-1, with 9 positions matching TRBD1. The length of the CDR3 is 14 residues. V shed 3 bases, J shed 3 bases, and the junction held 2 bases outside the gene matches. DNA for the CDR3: TGTGCCAGCAGTTTTGGGACAGGGTACACTGAAGCTTTCTTT. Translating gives CASSFGTGYTEAFF.

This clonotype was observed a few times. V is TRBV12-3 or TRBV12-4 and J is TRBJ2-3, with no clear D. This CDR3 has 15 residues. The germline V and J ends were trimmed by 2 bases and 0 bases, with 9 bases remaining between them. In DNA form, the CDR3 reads TGTGCCAGCAGTTTAACGGGTTATAGCACAGATACGCAGTATTTT. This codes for CASSLTGYSTDTQYF.

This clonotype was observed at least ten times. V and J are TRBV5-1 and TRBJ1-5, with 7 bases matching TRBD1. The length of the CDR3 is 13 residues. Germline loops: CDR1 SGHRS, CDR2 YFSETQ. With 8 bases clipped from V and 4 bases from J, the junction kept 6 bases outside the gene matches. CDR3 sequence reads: CARRQGGNQPQHF. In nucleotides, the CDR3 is TGCGCCAGAAGACAGGGTGGGAATCAGCCCCAGCATTTT.

This CDR3 is CSVDFPGKGETQYF. In nucleotides, the CDR3 is TGCAGCGTCGACTTCCCAGGGAAGGGAGAGACCCAGTACTTC. The chain combines TRBV29-1 with TRBJ2-5, with D tentatively TRBD1 (5 bases). The CDR3 runs to 14 residues. Germline V gene lookup returns CDR1 SQVTM and CDR2 ANQGSEA. V shed 6 bases and J shed 4 bases, with 18 bases lying between them. The full variable domain, with the rest looked up from reference TRBV29-1 and TRBJ2-5, is SAVISQKPSRDICQRGTSLTIQCQVDSQVTMMFWYRQQPGQSLTLIATANQGSEATYESGFVIDKFPISRPNLTFSTLTVSNMSPEDSSIYLCSVDFPGKGETQYFGPGTRLLVL.

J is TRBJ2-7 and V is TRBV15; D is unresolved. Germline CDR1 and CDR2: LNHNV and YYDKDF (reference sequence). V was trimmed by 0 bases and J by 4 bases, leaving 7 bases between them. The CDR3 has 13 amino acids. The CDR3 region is CATSRDNYYEQYF. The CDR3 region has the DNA TGTGCCACCAGCAGAGATAACTATTACGAGCAGTACTTC.

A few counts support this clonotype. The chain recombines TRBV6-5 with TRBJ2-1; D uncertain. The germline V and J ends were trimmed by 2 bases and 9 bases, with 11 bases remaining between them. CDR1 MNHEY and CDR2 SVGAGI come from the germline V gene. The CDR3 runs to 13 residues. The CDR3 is CASSYREAAEQFF. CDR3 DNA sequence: TGTGCCAGCAGTTACAGGGAAGCCGCTGAGCAGTTCTTC.